The sequence of this T cell receptor (beta chain) was determined in a study of T cell responses to AZD1222 COVID-19 vaccine. Overall study results and limits: Repertoires were sampled only after the peak T cell response. White British ancestry dominated among donors, who included more females, and clonal diversity was possibly underestimated.

As for this clone: Antigen: not known.

Profiling relied on immunoSEQ multiplex PCR, and the TCRdb table lists in-frame clones only, not all of them. This sample has around 100,000 clones, with 87% found just once. Second doses were pooled across both intervals (about 4 or about 12 weeks). The clonotype comes from an adult who received the AZD1222 COVID-19 vaccine. The input for sequencing was peripheral blood, taken 28 days after the second AZD1222 dose.

Here the CDR3 reads CSVVITGTSETQYF. The CDR3 region has the DNA TGCAGCGTTGTAATCACAGGGACGAGCGAGACCCAGTACTTC. The rearrangement joins TRBV29-1 to TRBJ2-5; possible D gene TRBD1, 6 bases. CDR1 and CDR2 from the germline V gene are SQVTM and ANQGSEA. The V end was cut by 4 bases, the J end by 5 bases, with 17 bases between. The CDR3 consists of 14 residues.